Presented here are 25 T cell receptor beta chains from one specimen sequenced in a study of OX40 agonist ivuxolimab in advanced cancers. Some clones are missing from TCRdb's copy, which holds only in-frame ones; the method was immunoSEQ multiplex PCR. This sample has some 150,000 clones, with approximately 90% found just once. The sample was CD4+ or CD8+ T cells sorted from blood, taken in a trial of the OX40 agonist ivuxolimab. The receptors derive from an adult with an advanced solid tumor such as melanoma, head and neck, liver or kidney cancer.

The DNA of the CDR3 is TGTGCCAGTAGTATGTTTGGCGGGAGTTCAGATACGCAGTATTTT. Its protein product is CASSMFGGSSDTQYF. The rearrangement links TRBV19 to TRBJ2-3; TRBD2 aligns across 7 bases. In germline, CDR1 is LNHDA, CDR2 SQIVND (reference sequence). After removal of 3 bases from V and 4 bases from J, the junction contained 7 bases not matched to a gene. The CDR3 contains 15 residues.

The chain carries TRBV6-1 and TRBJ2-2; maybe TRBD1 (6 bases). With 5 bases removed from V and 6 bases from J, the gap between germline ends came to 10 bases. The V gene's germline CDR1 is MNHNS and CDR2 SASEGT. CDR3 length: 13 residues. The CDR3 is CASSFTGSGELFF. CDR3 DNA: TGTGCCAGCAGTTTTACAGGGTCCGGGGAGCTGTTTTTT.

This clone was found once. The chain uses TRBV6-5 and TRBJ2-1, with TRBD2 identical over 8 bases. The CDR3 contains 16 residues. The V and J ends lost 4 bases and 7 bases, in that order; junction bases with no gene match: 12. CDR1 and CDR2 from the germline V gene are MNHEY and SVGAGI. The CDR3 is CASSSRRGGAGNEQFF. DNA of the CDR3: TGTGCCAGCAGTTCCCGACGGGGGGGGGCAGGTAATGAGCAGTTCTTC.

The chain is built from TRBV12-5 and TRBJ2-1; 7 nucleotides match TRBD2. The CDR3 loop spans 15 amino acids. V shed 7 bases, J shed 5 bases, and the junction held 11 bases outside the gene matches. Germline lookup yields CDR1 LGHNT and CDR2 FRNRAP. The CDR3 bases are TGTGCTAGTGCCCCTTTGGGAGGGCCTCACAATGAGCAGTTCTTC. It specifies CASAPLGGPHNEQFF.

The rearrangement joins TRBV28 to TRBJ2-7; no clear D. Germline-derived CDR1 and CDR2 are MDHEN and SYDVKM. The CDR3 runs 12 residues. V was pared by 2 bases and J by 2 bases, with 4 bases between. The CDR3 region has the DNA TGTGCCAGCAGTTTAACGCCCTACGAGCAGTACTTC. Translating gives CASSLTPYEQYF.

The chain carries TRBV5-8 and TRBJ2-1; TRBD2 agrees at 12 bases. The CDR3 is 15 residues long. V dropped 1 base and J dropped 7; count of bases not matched to a gene: 3. The V gene's germline CDR1 is SGHTS and CDR2 YDEGEE. The DNA for the CDR3 is TGTGCCAGCAGCTTGCTAGCGGGAGGGTGGAATGAGCAGTTCTTC. Translation gives CASSLLAGGWNEQFF.

J is TRBJ2-1 and V is TRBV18; D possibly corresponds to TRBD2 (6 bases). CDR3 length: 14 amino acids. The V gene's germline CDR1 is KGHSH and CDR2 LQKENI. Trimming cost V 2 bases and J 8 bases, with 13 bases left between them. The CDR3 loop reads CASSPFSRGDEQFF. For the CDR3, the DNA is TGTGCCAGCTCACCATTCTCGCGGGGCGATGAGCAGTTCTTC.

This sequence joins TRBV11-3 and TRBJ1-1, with 7 bases that match TRBD1. The germline gives CDR1 SGHNT, CDR2 YENEEA. Trimming at V came to 3 bases and at J to 4 bases, leaving 14 bases not matched to a gene. The CDR3 loop spans 17 amino acids. The DNA of the CDR3 is TGTGCCAGCAGCTTGGGCCGGGCAGGGGGATCGGGCACTGAAGCTTTCTTT. Amino acids: CASSLGRAGGSGTEAFF. The full variable domain, in which reference TRBV11-3 and TRBJ1-1 provide the parts outside the CDR3, is EAGVVQSPRYKIIEKKQPVAFWCNPISGHNTLYWYLQNLGQGPELLIRYENEEAVDDSQLPKDRFSAERLKGVDSTLKIQPAELGDSAVYLCASSLGRAGGSGTEAFFGQGTRLTVV.

The chain recombines TRBV7-2 with TRBJ1-1; perhaps TRBD1 as D (5 bases). This CDR3 is 14 amino acids long. Germline V gene sequence: CDR1 SGHTA, CDR2 FQGNSA. Trimming cost V 3 bases and J 1 base, with 9 bases left between them. Written as DNA, the CDR3 is TGTGCCAGCAGCTTGGCCGGGGGGAACACTGAAGCTTTCTTT. Protein: CASSLAGGNTEAFF. The entire variable domain, with the rest obtained from reference TRBV7-2 and TRBJ1-1, is as follows: GAGVSQSPSNKVTEKGKDVELRCDPISGHTALYWYRQSLGQGLEFLIYFQGNSAPDKSGLPSDRFSAERTGGSVSTLTIQRTQQEDSAVYLCASSLAGGNTEAFFGQGTRLTVV.

The J gene is TRBJ2-7, the V gene TRBV27, with a tentative D call TRBD1 (5 bases). CDR1 MNHEY and CDR2 SMNVEV come from the germline V gene (reference sequence). Between the trimmed V and J ends, which lost 0 bases and 3 bases, there was a span of 6 bases. This CDR3 is 13 amino acids long. Written as DNA, the CDR3 is TGTGCCAGCAGTTTATCGACAGTCTACGAGCAGTACTTC. Residues: CASSLSTVYEQYF.

The J gene is TRBJ2-1, the V gene TRBV7-3; TRBD2 agrees at 9 bases. The V gene end was trimmed by 5 bases and the J gene end by 6 bases; junction bases not matched to a gene: 5. This CDR3 has 14 amino acids. Germline CDR1 reads SGHTA; CDR2 reads FQGTGA. The CDR3 protein is CASSPGTSLNEQFF. In nucleotides, the CDR3 is TGTGCCAGCAGCCCAGGGACTAGCCTCAATGAGCAGTTCTTC.

The chain combines TRBV9 with TRBJ2-1; TRBD2 matches 7 bases. V lost 4 bases and J lost 2; bases outside the gene matches: 6. Germline V lookup: CDR1 SGDLS, CDR2 YYNGEE. The length of the CDR3 is 15 residues. CDR3 bases: TGTGCCAGCAGCCGCCGGGACTACACCTACAATGAGCAGTTCTTC. This codes for CASSRRDYTYNEQFF.

This clone has only one observation. The chain has TRBV28 and TRBJ2-3; 8 bases match TRBD2. The germline V gene encodes CDR1 MDHEN and CDR2 SYDVKM. This CDR3 comprises 14 residues. The V segment lost 3 bases and the J segment 5 bases; nucleotides outside the gene matches: 4. The CDR3 nucleotides are TGTGCCAGCAGTTTCAGCGGGAGCCGAGATACGCAGTATTTT. Its translation is CASSFSGSRDTQYF.

The chain links TRBV4-3 to TRBJ2-5; 7 positions match TRBD1. CDR1 and CDR2 (germline): LGHNA, YSLEER. After removal of 11 bases from V and 4 bases from J, the junction contained 13 bases not matched to a gene. The CDR3 extends over 14 amino acids. The CDR3 DNA reads TGCGCCCCCCTCCCGAGGGGGCATCGAGAGACCCAGTACTTC. Translation: CAPLPRGHRETQYF.

The V gene is TRBV10-1, the J gene TRBJ1-2; TRBD1 is a possible D gene (6 bases). Trimming stripped 6 bases from V and 3 bases from J, with 14 bases between. This CDR3 region has 14 residues. The germline CDR1 and CDR2 sequences are WNHNN and SYGVQD (reference sequence). CDR3 protein: CASRKQGWDYGYTF. CDR3 DNA: TGCGCCAGCAGGAAACAGGGATGGGACTATGGCTACACCTTC.

The chain links TRBV6-8 to TRBJ2-5, with no clear D. The CDR3 runs to 15 residues. V was clipped by 5 bases and J by 0 bases, with 13 bases between them. In germline, CDR1 is MNHGY, CDR2 SAAAGT. CDR3 nucleotide sequence: TGTGCCAGCAGTCCTCCTCTCGCGAACCAAGAGACCCAGTACTTC. It yields the protein CASSPPLANQETQYF.

V gene TRBV2 combines with J gene TRBJ1-2, with D possibly TRBD1 on 6 matching bases. Trimming took off 9 bases at V and 4 bases at J, with 15 bases between the two ends. The CDR3 is made up of 13 amino acids. From germline, CDR1 is SNHLY and CDR2 FYNNEI. The CDR3 reads CARGAGHLYGYTF. The CDR3 region has the DNA TGTGCCAGGGGGGCGGGACACCTCTATGGCTACACCTTC. The full variable domain, in which reference TRBV2 and TRBJ1-2 provide the parts outside the CDR3, is EPEVTQTPSHQVTQMGQEVILRCVPISNHLYFYWYRQILGQKVEFLVSFYNNEISEKSEIFDDQFSVERPDGSNFTLKIRSTKLEDSAMYFCARGAGHLYGYTFGSGTRLTVV.

The CDR3 DNA reads as TGCGCCAGCAGCTTGGGCGGCATGGGGGGCACTGAAGCTTTCTTT. Translating gives CASSLGGMGGTEAFF. The gene calls are TRBV5-1 and TRBJ1-1, with D perhaps matching TRBD1 (5 bases). This CDR3 is built from 15 residues. Per the germline V gene, CDR1 is SGHRS and CDR2 is YFSETQ. V was pared by 0 bases and J by 4 bases, with 13 bases between.

J is TRBJ2-3 and V is TRBV5-8; a possible D gene is TRBD1 (5 bases). The germline V and J ends were trimmed by 0 bases and 2 bases, with 10 bases remaining between them. The V gene's germline CDR1 is SGHTS and CDR2 YDEGEE. The CDR3 spans 15 residues. The CDR3: CASSLGARVTDTQYF. CDR3 bases: TGTGCCAGCAGCTTGGGGGCCAGGGTCACAGATACGCAGTATTTT.

The chain links TRBV11-3 to TRBJ2-1, with D unclear. V shed 1 base and J shed 8 bases, with 9 bases lying between them. CDR1 is SGHNT, CDR2 YENEEA, per germline. CDR3 size: 13 residues. The CDR3 DNA is TGTGCCAGCAGCTTAGGTGCTAGTCATGAGCAGTTCTTC. It specifies CASSLGASHEQFF. The entire variable domain, with the rest obtained from reference TRBV11-3 and TRBJ2-1, is as follows: EAGVVQSPRYKIIEKKQPVAFWCNPISGHNTLYWYLQNLGQGPELLIRYENEEAVDDSQLPKDRFSAERLKGVDSTLKIQPAELGDSAVYLCASSLGASHEQFFGPGTRLTVL.

The CDR3 is CASSRNFGGYTF. CDR3 bases: TGTGCCAGCAGCCGAAACTTTGGGGGCTACACCTTC. The chain links TRBV4-2 to TRBJ1-2; D is ambiguous. The CDR3 has 12 residues. Per the germline V gene, CDR1 is LGHNA and CDR2 is YNFKEQ. Deletions cut 4 bases from V and 8 bases from J, with 11 bases between.

A remark on this clone: One end of the junction varies from germline; a read error may be responsible. The chain combines TRBV2 with TRBJ2-5; TRBD1 aligns across 8 bases. The J call is uncertain, as TRBJ2-7 better fits the DNA end. Per the germline V gene, CDR1 is SNHLY and CDR2 is FYNNEI. CDR3 length: 14 residues. CDR3 region: CASSTDRASFEQYF. The CDR3 coding sequence is TGTGCCAGCAGTACGGACAGGGCCTCCTTCGAGCAGTACTTC.

The CDR3 reads CASSEEAGDYNEQFF. The CDR3 DNA follows: TGTGCCAGCAGTGAAGAAGCGGGAGACTACAATGAGCAGTTCTTC. The J gene is TRBJ2-1, the V gene TRBV2; 8 bases are a match to TRBD2. V gave up 1 base and J gave up 3 bases; unmatched junction bases: 2. CDR1 is SNHLY and CDR2 is FYNNEI in the germline V gene. The CDR3 has 15 amino acids.

J is TRBJ2-5 and V is TRBV5-1; 11 bases map to TRBD2. The CDR3 contains 18 residues. The V gene end was trimmed by 4 bases and the J gene end by 2 bases; junction bases not matched to a gene: 13. The V gene's germline CDR1 is SGHRS and CDR2 YFSETQ. In DNA, the CDR3 is TGCGCCAGCAGCCCCTCCGTATTAGCGGGAGGGCGACAAGAGACCCAGTACTTC. This encodes CASSPSVLAGGRQETQYF.

J is TRBJ1-6 and V is TRBV2, with D tentatively TRBD1 (5 bases). V lost 7 bases and J 8 bases, leaving 15 bases between the germline ends. In germline, CDR1 is SNHLY, CDR2 FYNNEI. This CDR3 contains 14 residues. In DNA form, the CDR3 reads TGTGCCAGCATCGGGCCAGGGCGGTATTCACCCCTCCACTTT. This gives the protein CASIGPGRYSPLHF. The whole variable domain, filled in from reference TRBV2 and TRBJ1-6, reads EPEVTQTPSHQVTQMGQEVILRCVPISNHLYFYWYRQILGQKVEFLVSFYNNEISEKSEIFDDQFSVERPDGSNFTLKIRSTKLEDSAMYFCASIGPGRYSPLHFGNGTRLTVT.